Below, 9 T cell receptor beta chains from the same sample are listed, as sequenced in a study of tumor-infiltrating lymphocytes in primary liver carcinoma. Total RNA (roughly 550 ng) served as template for TCR beta cDNA synthesis primed by a constant-region primer. It was through three nested multiplex PCR rounds of slightly modified ARM-PCR that TCR beta libraries arose. Use of TRBV1-TRBV30 forward primers with a C-beta reverse primer characterized the first two PCR rounds, which lasted about 10 cycles each. TCRdb analysed the multiplex PCR reads with MiXCR anew, one entry per CDR3 protein. The table has about 300,000 distinct CDR3 sequences, roughly two thirds seen once. The source of the blood RNA was unsorted whole blood, and germline DNA was extracted as well. The sequenced sample consisted of peripheral blood. Every receptor here comes from a middle-aged man with primary liver carcinoma and hepatitis B virus infection.

Points on this clonotype: A much larger clone differs from this one at a single base, so this may be a read error. The chain employs TRBV12-3 or TRBV12-4 and TRBJ1-1, with 12 bases fitting TRBD1. This CDR3 is 17 amino acids long. Trimming at V came to 5 bases and at J to 7 bases, leaving 14 bases not matched to a gene. The CDR3 reads CASSAGTGGLGLNEAFF. For the CDR3, the DNA is TGTGCCAGCAGTGCCGGGACAGGGGGCTTAGGGCTCAATGAAGCTTTCTTT.

This clonotype was counted only a few times. The chain is built from TRBV30 and TRBJ1-2; D gene unclear. V was trimmed by 4 bases and J by 7 bases, leaving 13 bases between them. The CDR3 consists of 12 residues. Germline lookup yields CDR1 GTSNPN and CDR2 SVGIG (reference sequence). The CDR3 bases are TGTGCCTGGATGCCCAGACGGGCTGGCTACACCTTC. Translating gives CAWMPRRAGYTF.

This clonotype was counted between two and nine times. The V and J genes are TRBV7-9 and TRBJ2-7; D is undetermined. Germline assignment: CDR1 SEHNR and CDR2 FQNEAQ (reference sequence). Trimming removed 5 bases at V and 5 bases at J, with 25 bases between. The CDR3 is 17 amino acids. CDR3 nucleotides: TGTGCCAGCAGCCCTAAGTATCAGGATTCATCGGTACACGAGCAGTACTTC. Its protein product is CASSPKYQDSSVHEQYF.

This clonotype has just a few counts. The V gene is TRBV12-3 or TRBV12-4, the J gene TRBJ1-3, with 8 positions matching TRBD1. The V gene end was trimmed by 5 bases and the J gene end by 2 bases; junction bases not matched to a gene: 8. This CDR3 is built from 16 residues. The CDR3 DNA sequence: TGTGCCAGCAGTCACCCCCGGGACAGGCCTGGAAACACCATATATTTT. It yields the protein CASSHPRDRPGNTIYF.

As regards this clonotype: A much larger clone differs from this one at a single base, so this may be a read error. The genes are TRBV5-6 and TRBJ2-7; D remains ambiguous. The CDR3 sequence is 15 residues long. Germline lookup yields CDR1 SGHDT and CDR2 YYEEEE. CDR3 sequence: CTSSLKARPSYEQYF. CDR3 DNA sequence: TGTACCAGCAGCTTAAAGGCCAGGCCCTCCTACGAGCAGTACTTC.

In regard to this clonotype: A much more abundant neighbour one base away suggests this may be a read error. This rearrangement joins TRBV12-3 or TRBV12-4 to TRBJ1-2; D perhaps matches TRBD1 (5 bases). This CDR3 region has 14 residues. The germline V and J ends were trimmed by 4 bases and 4 bases, with 13 bases remaining between them. CDR3 sequence: CASSYMGRAYGYTF. The DNA for the CDR3 is TGTGCCAGCAGTTACATGGGGCGGGCCTATGGCTACACCTTC.

The chain recombines TRBV7-9 with TRBJ1-4, with D possibly matching TRBD1 (5 bases). V was cut by 5 bases and J by 6 bases, with 16 bases left in between. The CDR3 totals 15 residues. Germline loops: CDR1 SEHNR, CDR2 FQNEAQ (reference sequence). The CDR3 region is CASSRPRGTDEKLFF. Written as DNA, the CDR3 is TGTGCCAGCAGCCGCCCCCGCGGGACCGATGAAAAACTGTTTTTT. Filled out from reference TRBV7-9 and TRBJ1-4, the complete variable domain reads DTGVSQNPRHKITKRGQNVTFRCDPISEHNRLYWYRQTLGQGPEFLTYFQNEAQLEKSRLLSDRFSAERPKGSFSTLEIQRTEQGDSAMYLCASSRPRGTDEKLFFGSGTQLSVL.

Concerning this clonotype: This clone may be a read error of a much larger clone one base away. The chain employs TRBV29-1 and TRBJ1-1, with D possibly being TRBD1 (6 bases). V was clipped by 6 bases and J by 0 bases, with 11 bases between them. The CDR3 loop spans 13 amino acids. From germline, CDR1 is SQVTM and CDR2 ANQGSEA. CDR3 in DNA: TGCAGCGTCAGAGGGGGACTGAACACTGAAGCTTTCTTT. Translation: CSVRGGLNTEAFF.

This clonotype showed up many times. The V and J genes are TRBV14 and TRBJ2-7; D is possibly TRBD2 (6 bases). The CDR3 spans 15 residues. The germline V and J ends were trimmed by 3 bases and 4 bases, with 16 bases remaining between them. In germline, CDR1 is SGHDN, CDR2 FVKESK. CDR3 sequence (DNA): TGTGCCAGCAGCCAGCGGCGGGACTTCCATTACGAGCAGTACTTC. Protein product: CASSQRRDFHYEQYF.